This TCR beta chain stems from a study of PD-1 blockade in classical Hodgkin lymphoma. Study-level findings and limits: While CD8+ TCR diversity did not rise significantly by C4D1, CD4+ TCR diversity did.

V lost 7 bases, J lost 9 bases, and 12 bases lay in between. This CDR3 has 11 amino acids. The V gene's germline CDR1 is MNHNY and CDR2 SVGAGI (reference sequence). Profiled with immunoSEQ multiplex PCR; TCRdb holds only in-frame clones, not every one. The repertoire has about 13,000 clones, around three quarters of them found once; the top ten carry 24%. No patient escaped relapse after autologous stem cell transplantation, and brentuximab vedotin exposure varied. Note on this clone: Its specificity is not known.

The chain is built from TRBV6-6 and TRBJ1-1; D uncertain. This TCR derives from a human donor with classical Hodgkin lymphoma. The specimen was peripheral blood mononuclear cells (PBMCs), collected at baseline. CDR3 region: CASTSGSQAFF. For the CDR3, the DNA is TGTGCCAGCACCTCCGGGTCCCAAGCTTTCTTT.